Here is one T cell receptor beta chain with its context. This entry comes from a study of CD8 T cells in ankylosing spondylitis. The trim removed 3 bases at V and 7 bases at J, leaving 4 bases unmatched. Germline CDR1 reads DFQATT; CDR2 reads SNEGSKA (reference sequence). The CDR3 consists of 12 residues. TCRdb recomputed calls from the 5' RACE reads with MiXCR, one row per CDR3 protein. In the table there are 230,000 or so distinct CDR3 sequences, about 24% of which are singletons. The chain joins TRBV20-1 to TRBJ1-2; 8 bases are shared with TRBD1. The sequencing sample was made of blood, either unsorted or a sorted T cell fraction (not recorded which). The TCR originated in a male donor with ankylosing spondylitis or in good health (not recorded which). This chain's CDR3 is CSARTGDGGYTF. Here the CDR3 DNA reads TGCAGTGCTAGGACAGGGGATGGTGGCTACACCTTC.